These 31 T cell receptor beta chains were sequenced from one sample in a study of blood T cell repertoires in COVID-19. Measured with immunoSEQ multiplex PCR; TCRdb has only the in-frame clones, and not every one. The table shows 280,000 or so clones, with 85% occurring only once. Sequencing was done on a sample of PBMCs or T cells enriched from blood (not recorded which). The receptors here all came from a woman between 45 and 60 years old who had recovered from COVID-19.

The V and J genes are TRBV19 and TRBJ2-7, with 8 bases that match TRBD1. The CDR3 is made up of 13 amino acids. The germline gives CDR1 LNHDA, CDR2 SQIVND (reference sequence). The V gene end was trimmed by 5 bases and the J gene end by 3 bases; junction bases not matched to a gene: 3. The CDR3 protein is CASSPDRGYEQYF. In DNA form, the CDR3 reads TGTGCCAGTAGTCCAGACAGGGGCTACGAGCAGTACTTC.

CDR3: CASSMDRGNTEAFF. Here the CDR3 DNA reads TGTGCCAGCAGTATGGACAGGGGAAACACTGAAGCTTTCTTT. The chain joins TRBV6-5 to TRBJ1-1, with TRBD1 matching 9 bases. J was trimmed by 2 bases and V by 5 bases; bases with no gene match: 3. This CDR3 comprises 14 residues. CDR1 and CDR2 (germline): MNHEY, SVGAGI.

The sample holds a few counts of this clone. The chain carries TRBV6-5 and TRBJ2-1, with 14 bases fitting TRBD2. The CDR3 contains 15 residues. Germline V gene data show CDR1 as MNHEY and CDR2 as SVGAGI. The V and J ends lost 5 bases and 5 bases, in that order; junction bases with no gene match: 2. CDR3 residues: CASSRLAGGDNEQFF. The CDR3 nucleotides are TGTGCCAGCAGTCGACTAGCGGGAGGGGACAATGAGCAGTTCTTC.

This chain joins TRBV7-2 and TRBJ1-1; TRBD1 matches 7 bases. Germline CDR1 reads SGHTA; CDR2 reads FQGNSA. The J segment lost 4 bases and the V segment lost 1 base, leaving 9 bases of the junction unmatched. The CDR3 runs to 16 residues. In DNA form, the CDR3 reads TGTGCCAGCAGCTTAGGGGCAGGGGGAGGCCCCACTGAAGCTTTCTTT. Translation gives CASSLGAGGGPTEAFF.

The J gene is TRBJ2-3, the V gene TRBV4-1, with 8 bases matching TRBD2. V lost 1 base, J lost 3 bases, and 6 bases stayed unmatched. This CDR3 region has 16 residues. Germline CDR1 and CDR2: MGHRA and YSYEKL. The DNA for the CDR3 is TGCGCCAGCAGCCAAGGGGGACTAGTGGGAACAGATACGCAGTATTTT. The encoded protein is CASSQGGLVGTDTQYF.

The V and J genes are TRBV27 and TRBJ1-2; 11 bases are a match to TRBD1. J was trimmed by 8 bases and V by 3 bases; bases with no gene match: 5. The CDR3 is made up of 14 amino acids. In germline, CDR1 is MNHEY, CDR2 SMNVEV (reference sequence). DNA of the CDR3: TGTGCCAGCAGTTTCTTGGACAGGGGGCTCGGCTACACCTTC. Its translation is CASSFLDRGLGYTF.

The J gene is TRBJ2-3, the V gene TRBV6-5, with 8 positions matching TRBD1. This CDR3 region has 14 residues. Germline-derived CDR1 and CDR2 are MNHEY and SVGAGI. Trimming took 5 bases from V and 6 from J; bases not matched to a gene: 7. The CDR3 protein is CASSLGQGGDTQYF. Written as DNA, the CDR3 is TGTGCCAGCAGTCTAGGACAGGGCGGGGATACGCAGTATTTT.

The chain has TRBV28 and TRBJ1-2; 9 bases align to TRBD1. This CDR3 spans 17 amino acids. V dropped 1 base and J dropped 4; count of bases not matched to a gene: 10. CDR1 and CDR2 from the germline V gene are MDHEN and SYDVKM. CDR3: CASSLSTGGTGVYGYTF. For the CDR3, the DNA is TGTGCCAGCAGTTTATCAACAGGGGGCACGGGGGTCTATGGCTACACCTTC.

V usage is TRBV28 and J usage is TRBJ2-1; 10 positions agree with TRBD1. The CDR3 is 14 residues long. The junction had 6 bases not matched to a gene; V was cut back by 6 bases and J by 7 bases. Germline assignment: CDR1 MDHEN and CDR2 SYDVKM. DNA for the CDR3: TGTGCCAGCAGCGGACAGGGGGTTCGAAATGAGCAGTTCTTC. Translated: CASSGQGVRNEQFF.

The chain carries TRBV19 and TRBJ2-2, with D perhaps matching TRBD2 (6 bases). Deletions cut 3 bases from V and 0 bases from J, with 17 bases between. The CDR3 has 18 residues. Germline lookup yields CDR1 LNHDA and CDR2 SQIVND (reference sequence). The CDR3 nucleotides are TGTGCCAGTAGTATGCGACTAGGGGTTATTTCGAACACCGGGGAGCTGTTTTTT. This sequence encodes CASSMRLGVISNTGELFF.

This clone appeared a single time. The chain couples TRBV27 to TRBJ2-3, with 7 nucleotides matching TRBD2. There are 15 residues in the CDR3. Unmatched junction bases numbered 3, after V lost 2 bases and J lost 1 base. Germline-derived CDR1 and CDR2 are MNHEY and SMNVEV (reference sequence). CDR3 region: CASSLPRGGTDTQYF. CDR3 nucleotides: TGTGCCAGCAGTTTACCCCGGGGGGGCACAGATACGCAGTATTTT.

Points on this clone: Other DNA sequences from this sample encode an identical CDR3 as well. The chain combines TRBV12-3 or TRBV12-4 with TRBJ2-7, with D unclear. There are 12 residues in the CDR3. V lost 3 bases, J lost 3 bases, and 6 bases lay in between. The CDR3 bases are TGTGCCAGCAGTTTTTCCGTCTACGAGCAGTACTTC. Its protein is CASSFSVYEQYF.

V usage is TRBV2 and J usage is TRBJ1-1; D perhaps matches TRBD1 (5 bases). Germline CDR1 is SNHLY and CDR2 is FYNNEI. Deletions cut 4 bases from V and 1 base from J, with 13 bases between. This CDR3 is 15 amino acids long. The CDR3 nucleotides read TGTGCCAGCAGTGCCACGGACACTCCGAACACTGAAGCTTTCTTT. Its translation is CASSATDTPNTEAFF.

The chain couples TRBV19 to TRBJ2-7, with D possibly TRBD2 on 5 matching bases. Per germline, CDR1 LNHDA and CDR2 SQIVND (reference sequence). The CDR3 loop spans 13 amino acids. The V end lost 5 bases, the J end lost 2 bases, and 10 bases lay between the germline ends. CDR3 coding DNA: TGTGCCAGTAGTGAGGACTTCCCCTACGAGCAGTACTTC. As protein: CASSEDFPYEQYF. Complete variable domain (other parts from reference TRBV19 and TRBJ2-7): DGGITQSPKYLFRKEGQNVTLSCEQNLNHDAMYWYRQDPGQGLRLIYYSQIVNDFQKGDIAEGYSVSREKKESFPLTVTSAQKNPTAFYLCASSEDFPYEQYFGPGTRLTVT.

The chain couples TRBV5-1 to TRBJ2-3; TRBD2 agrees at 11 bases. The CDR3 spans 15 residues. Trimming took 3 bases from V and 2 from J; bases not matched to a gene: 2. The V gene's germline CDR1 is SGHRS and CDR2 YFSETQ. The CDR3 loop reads CASSSSGGTTDTQYF. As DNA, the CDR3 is TGCGCCAGCAGCTCTAGCGGGGGGACCACAGATACGCAGTATTTT.

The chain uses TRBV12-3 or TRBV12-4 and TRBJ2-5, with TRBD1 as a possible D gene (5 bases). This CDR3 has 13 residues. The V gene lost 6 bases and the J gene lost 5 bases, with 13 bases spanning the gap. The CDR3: CASSGQEGETQYF. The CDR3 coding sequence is TGTGCCAGCAGCGGACAAGAAGGTGAGACCCAGTACTTC.

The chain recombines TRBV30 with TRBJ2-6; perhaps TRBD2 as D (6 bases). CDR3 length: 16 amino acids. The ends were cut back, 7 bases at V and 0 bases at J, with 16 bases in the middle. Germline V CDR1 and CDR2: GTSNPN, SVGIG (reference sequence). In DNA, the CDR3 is TGTGCCTACCAAAGGGACTTTAGCTCTGGGGCCAACGTCCTGACTTTC. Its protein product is CAYQRDFSSGANVLTF. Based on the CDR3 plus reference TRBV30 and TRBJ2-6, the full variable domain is SQTIHQWPATLVQPVGSPLSLECTVEGTSNPNLYWYRQAAGRGLQLLFYSVGIGQISSEVPQNLSASRPQDRQFILSSKKLLLSDSGFYLCAYQRDFSSGANVLTFGAGSRLTVL.

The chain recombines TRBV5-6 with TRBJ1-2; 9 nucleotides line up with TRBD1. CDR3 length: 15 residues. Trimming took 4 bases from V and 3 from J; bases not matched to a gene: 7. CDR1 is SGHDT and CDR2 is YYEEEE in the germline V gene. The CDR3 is CASSPLGQGDYGYTF. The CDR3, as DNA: TGTGCCAGCAGCCCCCTGGGACAGGGAGACTATGGCTACACCTTC.

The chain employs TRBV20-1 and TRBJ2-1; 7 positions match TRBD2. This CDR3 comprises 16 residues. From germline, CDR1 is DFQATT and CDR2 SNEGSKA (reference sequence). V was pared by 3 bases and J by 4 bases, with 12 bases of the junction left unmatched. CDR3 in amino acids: CSASPVSSGLYNEQFF. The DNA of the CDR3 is TGCAGTGCTAGTCCGGTTTCTAGCGGCCTATACAATGAGCAGTTCTTC.

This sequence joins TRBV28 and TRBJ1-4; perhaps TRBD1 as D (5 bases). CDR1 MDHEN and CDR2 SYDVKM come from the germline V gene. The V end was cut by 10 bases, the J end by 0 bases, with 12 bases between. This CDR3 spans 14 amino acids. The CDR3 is CATLSTATNEKLFF. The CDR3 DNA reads TGTGCCACCCTCTCGACAGCAACTAATGAAAAACTGTTTTTT.

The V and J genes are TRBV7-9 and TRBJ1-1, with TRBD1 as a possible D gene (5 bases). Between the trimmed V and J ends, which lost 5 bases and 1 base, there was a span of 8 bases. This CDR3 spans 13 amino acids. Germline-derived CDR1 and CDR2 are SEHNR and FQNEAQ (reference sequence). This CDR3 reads CASSPGGNTEAFF. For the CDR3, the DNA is TGTGCCAGCAGCCCCGGGGGGAACACTGAAGCTTTCTTT.

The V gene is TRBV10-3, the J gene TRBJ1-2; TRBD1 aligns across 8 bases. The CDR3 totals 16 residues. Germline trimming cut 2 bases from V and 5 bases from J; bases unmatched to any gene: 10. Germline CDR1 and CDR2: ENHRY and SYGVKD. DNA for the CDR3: TGTGCCATCAGTGAGACCGGACAGGGCAGAAGGTATGGCTACACCTTC. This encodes CAISETGQGRRYGYTF.

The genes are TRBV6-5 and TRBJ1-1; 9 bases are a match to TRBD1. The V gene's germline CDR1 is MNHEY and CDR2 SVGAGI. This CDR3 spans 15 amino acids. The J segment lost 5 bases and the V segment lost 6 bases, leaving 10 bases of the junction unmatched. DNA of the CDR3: TGTGCCAGCAGCCTAACACAGGGGGCAAGTACTGAAGCTTTCTTT. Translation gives CASSLTQGASTEAFF.

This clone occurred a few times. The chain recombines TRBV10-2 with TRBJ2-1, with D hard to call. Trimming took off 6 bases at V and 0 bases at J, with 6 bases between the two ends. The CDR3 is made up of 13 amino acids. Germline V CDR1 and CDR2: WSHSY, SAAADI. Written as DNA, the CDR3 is TGCGCCAGCAGCAGAAGCTCCTACAATGAGCAGTTCTTC. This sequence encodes CASSRSSYNEQFF.

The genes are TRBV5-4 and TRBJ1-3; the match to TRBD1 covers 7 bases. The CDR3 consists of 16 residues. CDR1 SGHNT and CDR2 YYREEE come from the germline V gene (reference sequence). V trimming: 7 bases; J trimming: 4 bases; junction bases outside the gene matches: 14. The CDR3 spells CASGVNRGAQGNTIYF. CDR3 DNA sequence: TGTGCCAGCGGCGTGAACAGGGGCGCCCAAGGAAACACCATATATTTT.

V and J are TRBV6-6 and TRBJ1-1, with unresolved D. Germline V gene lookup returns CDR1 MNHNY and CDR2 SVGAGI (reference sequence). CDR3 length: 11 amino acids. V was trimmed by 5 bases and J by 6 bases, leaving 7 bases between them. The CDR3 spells CASSRLAEAFF. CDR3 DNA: TGTGCCAGCAGTCGCCTTGCTGAAGCTTTCTTT.

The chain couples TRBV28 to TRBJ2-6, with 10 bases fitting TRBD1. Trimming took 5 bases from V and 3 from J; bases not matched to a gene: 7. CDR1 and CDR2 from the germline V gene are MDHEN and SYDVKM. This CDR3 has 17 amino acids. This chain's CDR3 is CASSATGGANGANVLTF. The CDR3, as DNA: TGTGCCAGCAGTGCGACAGGGGGCGCTAATGGGGCCAACGTCCTGACTTTC.

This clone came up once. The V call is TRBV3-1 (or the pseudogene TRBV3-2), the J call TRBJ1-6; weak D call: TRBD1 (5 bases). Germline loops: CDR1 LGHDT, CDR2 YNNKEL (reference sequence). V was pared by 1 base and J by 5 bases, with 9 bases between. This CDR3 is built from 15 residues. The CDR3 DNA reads TGTGCCAGCAGCCAAGCCAGGGTAGATAATTCACCCCTCCACTTT. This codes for CASSQARVDNSPLHF.

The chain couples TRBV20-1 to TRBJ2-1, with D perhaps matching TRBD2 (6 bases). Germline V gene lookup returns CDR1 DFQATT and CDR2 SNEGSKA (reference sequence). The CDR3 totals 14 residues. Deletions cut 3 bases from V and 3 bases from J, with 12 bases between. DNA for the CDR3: TGCAGTGCTAGTGAGGACTACCTCTACAATGAGCAGTTCTTC. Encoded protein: CSASEDYLYNEQFF.

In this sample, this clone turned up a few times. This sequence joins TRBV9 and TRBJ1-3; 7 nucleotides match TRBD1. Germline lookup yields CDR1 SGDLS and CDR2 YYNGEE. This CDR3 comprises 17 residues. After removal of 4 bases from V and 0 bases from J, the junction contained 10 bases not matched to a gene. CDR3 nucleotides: TGTGCCAGCAGCAGGGGGGTACAGGGGAGCTCTGGAAACACCATATATTTT. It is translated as CASSRGVQGSSGNTIYF.

This CDR3 is CSVEGDYNKETDTQYF. The CDR3 DNA reads as TGCAGCGTTGAAGGTGATTATAACAAGGAGACAGATACGCAGTATTTT. This chain links TRBV29-1 with TRBJ2-3, with D unresolved. The V and J ends lost 1 base and 3 bases respectively, with 17 bases between them. The CDR3 has 16 residues. Looked up from germline, CDR1 is SQVTM and CDR2 is ANQGSEA.